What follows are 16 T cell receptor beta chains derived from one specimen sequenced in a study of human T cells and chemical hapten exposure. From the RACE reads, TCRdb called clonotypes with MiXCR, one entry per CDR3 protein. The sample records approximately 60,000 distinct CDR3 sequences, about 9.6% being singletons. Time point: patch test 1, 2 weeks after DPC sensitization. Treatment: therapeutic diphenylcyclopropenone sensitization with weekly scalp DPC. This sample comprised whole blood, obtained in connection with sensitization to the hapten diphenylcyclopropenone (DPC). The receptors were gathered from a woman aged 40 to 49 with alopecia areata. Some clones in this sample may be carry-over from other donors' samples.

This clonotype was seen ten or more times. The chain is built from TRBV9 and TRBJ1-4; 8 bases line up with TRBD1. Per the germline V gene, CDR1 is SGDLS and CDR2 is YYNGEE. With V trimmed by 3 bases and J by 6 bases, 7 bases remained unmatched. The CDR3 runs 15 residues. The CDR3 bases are TGTGCCAGCAGCGACGGGACAGGAAGACATGAAAAACTGTTTTTT. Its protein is CASSDGTGRHEKLFF.

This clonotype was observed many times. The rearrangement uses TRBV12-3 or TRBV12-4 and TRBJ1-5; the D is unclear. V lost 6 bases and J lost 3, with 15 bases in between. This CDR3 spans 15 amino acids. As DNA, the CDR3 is TGTGCCAGCAGCTCATCCGAGGTGACCAATCAGCCCCAGCATTTT. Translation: CASSSSEVTNQPQHF.

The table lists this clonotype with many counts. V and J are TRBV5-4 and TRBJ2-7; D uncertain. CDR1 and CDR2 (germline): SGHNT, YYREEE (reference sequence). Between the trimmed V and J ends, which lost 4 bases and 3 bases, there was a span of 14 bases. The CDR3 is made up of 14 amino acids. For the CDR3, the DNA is TGTGCCAGCAGCACCCGGACCGCACACTACGAGCAGTACTTC. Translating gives CASSTRTAHYEQYF. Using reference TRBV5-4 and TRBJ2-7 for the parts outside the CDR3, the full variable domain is ETGVTQSPTHLIKTRGQQVTLRCSSQSGHNTVSWYQQALGQGPQFIFQYYREEENGRGNFPPRFSGLQFPNYSSELNVNALELDDSALYLCASSTRTAHYEQYFGPGTRLTVT.

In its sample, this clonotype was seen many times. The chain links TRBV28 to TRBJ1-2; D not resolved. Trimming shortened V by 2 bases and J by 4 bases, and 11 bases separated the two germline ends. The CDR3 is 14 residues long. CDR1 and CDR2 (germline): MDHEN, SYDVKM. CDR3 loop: CASSLTANSYGYTF. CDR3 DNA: TGTGCCAGCAGTTTAACAGCTAACAGCTATGGCTACACCTTC.

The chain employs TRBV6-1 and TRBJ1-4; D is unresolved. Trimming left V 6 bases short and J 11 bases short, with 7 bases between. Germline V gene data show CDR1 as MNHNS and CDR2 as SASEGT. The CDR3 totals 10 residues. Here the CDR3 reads CASSRDKLFF. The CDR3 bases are TGTGCCAGCAGCCGGGATAAACTGTTTTTT.

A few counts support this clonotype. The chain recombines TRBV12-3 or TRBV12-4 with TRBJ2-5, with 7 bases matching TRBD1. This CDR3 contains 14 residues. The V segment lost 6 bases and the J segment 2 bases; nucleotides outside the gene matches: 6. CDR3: CASSPLGQQETQYF. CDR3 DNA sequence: TGTGCCAGCAGCCCGCTGGGACAGCAAGAGACCCAGTACTTC.

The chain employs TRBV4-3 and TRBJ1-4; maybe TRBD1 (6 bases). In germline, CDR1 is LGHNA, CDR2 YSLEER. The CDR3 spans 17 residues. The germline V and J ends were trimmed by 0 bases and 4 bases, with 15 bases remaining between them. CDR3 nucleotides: TGCGCCAGCAGCCAAGAGGGTCCGGGGGCAATTAATGAAAAACTGTTTTTT. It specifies CASSQEGPGAINEKLFF.

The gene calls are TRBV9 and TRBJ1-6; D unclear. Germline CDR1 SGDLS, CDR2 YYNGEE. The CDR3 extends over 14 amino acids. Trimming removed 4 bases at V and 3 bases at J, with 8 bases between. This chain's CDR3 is CASSLGGYNSPLHF. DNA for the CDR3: TGTGCCAGCAGCCTGGGCGGCTATAATTCACCCCTCCACTTT.

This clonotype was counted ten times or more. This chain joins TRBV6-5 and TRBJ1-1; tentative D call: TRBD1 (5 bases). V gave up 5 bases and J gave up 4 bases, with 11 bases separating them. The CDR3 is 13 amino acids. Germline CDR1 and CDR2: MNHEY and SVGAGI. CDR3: CASSMGRGTEAFF. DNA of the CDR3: TGTGCCAGCAGTATGGGACGAGGCACTGAAGCTTTCTTT.

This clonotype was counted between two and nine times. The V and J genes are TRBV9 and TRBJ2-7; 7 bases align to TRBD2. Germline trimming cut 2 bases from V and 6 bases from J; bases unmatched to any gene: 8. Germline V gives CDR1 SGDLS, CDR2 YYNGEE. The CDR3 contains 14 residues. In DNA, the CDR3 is TGTGCCAGCAGCGTTTACGGGGAGGGGCCCGAGCAGTACTTC. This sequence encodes CASSVYGEGPEQYF. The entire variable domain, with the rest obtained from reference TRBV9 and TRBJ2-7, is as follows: DSGVTQTPKHLITATGQRVTLRCSPRSGDLSVYWYQQSLDQGLQFLIQYYNGEERAKGNILERFSAQQFPDLHSELNLSSLELGDSALYFCASSVYGEGPEQYFGPGTRLTVT.

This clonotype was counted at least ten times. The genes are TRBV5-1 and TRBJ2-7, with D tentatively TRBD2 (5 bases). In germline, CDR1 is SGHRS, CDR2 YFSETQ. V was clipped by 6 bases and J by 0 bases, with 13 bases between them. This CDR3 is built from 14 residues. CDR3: CASTEGYPSYEQYF. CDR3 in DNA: TGCGCCAGCACCGAGGGTTATCCCTCCTACGAGCAGTACTTC.

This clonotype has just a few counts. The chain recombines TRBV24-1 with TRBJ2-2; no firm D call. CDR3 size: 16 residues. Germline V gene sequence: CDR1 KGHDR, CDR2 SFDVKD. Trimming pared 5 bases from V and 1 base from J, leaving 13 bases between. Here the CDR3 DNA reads TGTGCCACCAGTGTGAATGACCCCGTGAACACCGGGGAGCTGTTTTTT. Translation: CATSVNDPVNTGELFF.

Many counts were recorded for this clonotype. DNA of the CDR3: TGTGCCAGCAGCCAAGCGGGCCTTAGGGGCAATCAGCCCCAGCATTTT. It encodes CASSQAGLRGNQPQHF. The rearrangement joins TRBV4-2 to TRBJ1-5; D gene unclear. The CDR3 length is 16 residues. CDR1 and CDR2 (germline): LGHNA, YNFKEQ. V was pared by 1 base and J by 2 bases, with 12 bases between.

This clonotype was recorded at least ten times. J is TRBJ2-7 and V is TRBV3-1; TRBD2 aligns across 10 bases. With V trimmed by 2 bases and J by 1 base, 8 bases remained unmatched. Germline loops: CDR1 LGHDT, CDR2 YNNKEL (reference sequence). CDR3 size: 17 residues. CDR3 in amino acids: CASSQRGLAVPSYEQYF. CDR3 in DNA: TGTGCCAGCAGCCAACGCGGACTAGCGGTTCCATCCTACGAGCAGTACTTC.

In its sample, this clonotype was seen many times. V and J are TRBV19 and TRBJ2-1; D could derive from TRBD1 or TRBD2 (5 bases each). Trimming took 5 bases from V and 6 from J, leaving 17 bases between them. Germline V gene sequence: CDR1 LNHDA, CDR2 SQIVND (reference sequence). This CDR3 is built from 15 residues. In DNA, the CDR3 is TGTGCCAGTAGTGTCGAGGGCTCAGGGTCCAATGAGCAGTTCTTC. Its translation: CASSVEGSGSNEQFF.

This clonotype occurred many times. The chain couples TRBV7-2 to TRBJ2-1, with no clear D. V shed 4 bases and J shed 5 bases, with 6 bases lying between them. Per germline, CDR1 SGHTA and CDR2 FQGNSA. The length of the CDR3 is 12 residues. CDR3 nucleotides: TGTGCCAGCAGCTCCCGGGACAATGAGCAGTTCTTC. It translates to CASSSRDNEQFF.